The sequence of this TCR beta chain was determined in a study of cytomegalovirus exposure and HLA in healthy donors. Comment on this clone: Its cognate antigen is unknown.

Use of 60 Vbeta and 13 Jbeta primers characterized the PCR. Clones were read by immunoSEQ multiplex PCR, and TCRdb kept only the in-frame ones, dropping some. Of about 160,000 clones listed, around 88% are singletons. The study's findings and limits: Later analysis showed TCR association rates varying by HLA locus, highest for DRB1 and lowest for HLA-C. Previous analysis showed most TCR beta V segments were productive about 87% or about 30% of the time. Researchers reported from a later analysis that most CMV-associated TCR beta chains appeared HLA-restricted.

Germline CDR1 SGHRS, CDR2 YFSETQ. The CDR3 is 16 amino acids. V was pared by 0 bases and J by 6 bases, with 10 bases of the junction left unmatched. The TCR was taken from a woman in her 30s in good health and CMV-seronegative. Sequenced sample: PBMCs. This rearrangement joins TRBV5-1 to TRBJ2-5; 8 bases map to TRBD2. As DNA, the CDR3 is TGCGCCAGCAGCTTGGCCGAACTAGCGGTAGGACAGACCCAGTACTTC. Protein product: CASSLAELAVGQTQYF.